This T cell receptor beta chain derives from a study of T cell changes during pregnancy in multiple sclerosis. This table comes from immunoSEQ multiplex PCR, and its TCRdb copy is limited to in-frame clones, with some not included. The sample records 95,000 to 100,000 clones, around 92% being singletons. The ends were cut back, 5 bases at V and 3 bases at J, with 11 bases in the middle. The CDR3 is 14 residues long. In germline, CDR1 is SGHAT, CDR2 FQNNGV. The starting material was peripheral blood, obtained in the second trimester of pregnancy. This sequence was found in a female donor with multiple sclerosis, enrolled in a pregnancy study. The V gene is TRBV11-2, the J gene TRBJ2-1, with D unclear. The CDR3 sequence is CASSPLPSYNEQFF. The CDR3 DNA reads TGTGCCAGCAGCCCCCTCCCTAGCTACAATGAGCAGTTCTTC.